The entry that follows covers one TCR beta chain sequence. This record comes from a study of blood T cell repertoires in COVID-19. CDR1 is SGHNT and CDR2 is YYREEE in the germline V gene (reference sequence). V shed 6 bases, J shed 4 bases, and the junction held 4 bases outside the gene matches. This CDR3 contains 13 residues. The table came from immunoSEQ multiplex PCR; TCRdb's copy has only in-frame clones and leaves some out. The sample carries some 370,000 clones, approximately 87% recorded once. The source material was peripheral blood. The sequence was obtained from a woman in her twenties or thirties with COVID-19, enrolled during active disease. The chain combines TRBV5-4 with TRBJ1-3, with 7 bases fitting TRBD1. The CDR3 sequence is CASTLDRGNTIYF. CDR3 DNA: TGTGCCAGCACTCTGGACAGGGGAAACACCATATATTTT.